This T cell receptor beta chain was obtained from a study of early T cells in non-severe SARS-CoV-2 infection. Study-level information: Chains were unpaired, as sequencing was done on bulk RNA from unsorted whole blood. Whole-study results and caveats: VDJdb-based matching was biased toward anti-spike CD8 responses and missed private and CD4 specificities.

This clonotype was counted only a few times. Its antigen remains unknown. The CDR3 covers 15 residues. Trimming pared 5 bases from V and 4 bases from J, leaving 15 bases between. Each single cDNA molecule received a unique molecular identifier. TCRdb re-called the 5' RACE reads with MiXCR, one entry per CDR3 protein. The sample shows around 47,000 distinct CDR3 sequences, 11% of them seen only once. The source material was whole blood. The receptor was derived from an adult who was a healthcare worker with PCR-confirmed SARS-CoV-2 infection or an uninfected control (not recorded which). The rearrangement links TRBV12-3 or TRBV12-4 to TRBJ2-1; D gene ambiguous. CDR3 residues: CASSPTGGGYNEQFF. In DNA, the CDR3 is TGTGCCAGCAGTCCTACCGGTGGCGGATACAATGAGCAGTTCTTC.